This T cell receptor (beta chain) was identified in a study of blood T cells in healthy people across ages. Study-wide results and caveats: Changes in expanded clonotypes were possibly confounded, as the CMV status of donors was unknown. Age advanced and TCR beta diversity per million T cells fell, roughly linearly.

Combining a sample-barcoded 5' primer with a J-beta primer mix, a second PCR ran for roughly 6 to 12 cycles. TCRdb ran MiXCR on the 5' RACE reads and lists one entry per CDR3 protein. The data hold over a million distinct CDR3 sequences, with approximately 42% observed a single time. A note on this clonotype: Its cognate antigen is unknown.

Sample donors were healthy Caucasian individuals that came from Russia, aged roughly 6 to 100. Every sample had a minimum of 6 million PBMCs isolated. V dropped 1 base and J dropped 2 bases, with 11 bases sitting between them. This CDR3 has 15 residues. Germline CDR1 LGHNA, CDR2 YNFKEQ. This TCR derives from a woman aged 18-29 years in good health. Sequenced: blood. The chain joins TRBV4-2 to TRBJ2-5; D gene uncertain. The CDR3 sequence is CASSQGPVGQETQYF. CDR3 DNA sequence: TGTGCCAGCAGCCAAGGCCCAGTCGGGCAAGAGACCCAGTACTTC.